These 11 T cell receptor beta chains were all obtained from the same sample, sequenced in a study of cytomegalovirus exposure and HLA in healthy donors. This PCR relied on a set of 60 Vbeta primers and 13 Jbeta primers. The repertoire was sequenced with immunoSEQ multiplex PCR; TCRdb's copy has only in-frame clones and lacks some. The table has 150,000 or so clones, 80% seen once. Sequencing used PBMCs. The receptors originated from a woman in her thirties or forties in good health and CMV-seronegative.

The chain joins TRBV5-1 to TRBJ1-2; the D gene is possibly TRBD1 (5 bases). V shed 4 bases and J shed 6 bases, with 13 bases lying between them. CDR3 size: 13 residues. Germline CDR1 and CDR2: SGHRS and YFSETQ. The CDR3 sequence: CASSGAAGDGYTF. Here the CDR3 DNA reads TGCGCCAGCAGCGGGGCGGCGGGGGATGGCTACACCTTC.

J is TRBJ2-1 and V is TRBV28, with TRBD2 matching 11 bases. The junction had 6 bases not matched to a gene; V was cut back by 10 bases and J by 4 bases. The CDR3 covers 14 residues. The V gene's germline CDR1 is MDHEN and CDR2 SYDVKM. The DNA of the CDR3 is TGTGCCACACTAGCGGGAGAGATATACAATGAGCAGTTCTTC. Translating gives CATLAGEIYNEQFF.

Concerning this clone: The junction departs from the called germline gene at one end, perhaps through a read error. The chain uses TRBV7-7 and TRBJ2-2; TRBD1 matches at 7 bases. CDR3 length: 18 residues. Germline V gives CDR1 SSHAT, CDR2 FNYEAQ (reference sequence). The CDR3 sequence: CASSLIVSGGIVPGELFF. CDR3 nucleotide sequence: TGTGCTAGCAGCTTAATTGTCTCAGGGGGTATTGTTCCCGGGGAGCTGTTTTTT.

The V call is TRBV5-6, the J call TRBJ2-7; D is unclear. This CDR3 has 13 residues. Germline V gene lookup returns CDR1 SGHDT and CDR2 YYEEEE. Trimming pared 0 bases from V and 3 bases from J, leaving 7 bases between. In DNA, the CDR3 is TGTGCCAGCAGCTTGGCAGAAGTCTACGAGCAGTACTTC. Its translation is CASSLAEVYEQYF.

The chain combines TRBV21-1 with TRBJ2-7; TRBD2 was called by the table and not checked on the DNA. TRBV21-1 is given as a pseudogene. This CDR3 is 13 amino acids long. The CDR3: CASSNKGLYEQYF. The CDR3 DNA is TGTGCCAGCAGCAATAAGGGACTCTACGAGCAGTACTTC.

The chain has TRBV6-5 and TRBJ2-3, with 7 positions matching TRBD2. The CDR3 sequence is 14 residues long. V lost 6 bases, J lost 8 bases, and 11 bases stayed unmatched. CDR1 MNHEY and CDR2 SVGAGI come from the germline V gene. The CDR3 DNA follows: TGTGCCAGCAGCCCCGTCAGCGGGACTGGTACGCAGTATTTT. Protein sequence: CASSPVSGTGTQYF.

The chain combines TRBV7-9 with TRBJ2-3; possible D gene TRBD2, 6 bases. Trimming cost V 4 bases and J 0 bases, with 20 bases left between them. The germline V gene has CDR1 SEHNR and CDR2 FQNEAQ (reference sequence). This CDR3 has 18 residues. CDR3: CASSSPLASVTSTDTQYF. The CDR3 nucleotides read TGTGCCAGCAGCTCCCCCTTAGCTAGCGTTACAAGCACAGATACGCAGTATTTT. Based on the CDR3 plus reference TRBV7-9 and TRBJ2-3, the full variable domain is DTGVSQNPRHKITKRGQNVTFRCDPISEHNRLYWYRQTLGQGPEFLTYFQNEAQLEKSRLLSDRFSAERPKGSFSTLEIQRTEQGDSAMYLCASSSPLASVTSTDTQYFGPGTRLTVL.

This chain links TRBV5-4 with TRBJ2-5; D unclear. Germline V gene lookup returns CDR1 SGHNT and CDR2 YYREEE (reference sequence). The CDR3 contains 14 residues. V gave up 4 bases and J gave up 0 bases, with 10 bases separating them. CDR3 sequence: CASSKNRHQETQYF. DNA of the CDR3: TGTGCCAGCAGCAAGAACAGACACCAAGAGACCCAGTACTTC.

The chain carries TRBV6-5 and TRBJ2-1; TRBD1 might be the D (6 bases). V lost 8 bases and J 3 bases, leaving 14 bases between the germline ends. Germline CDR1 MNHEY, CDR2 SVGAGI. The CDR3 sequence is 14 residues long. DNA for the CDR3: TGTGCCAGCCGGTCTACAGGGTTCTACAATGAGCAGTTCTTC. This sequence encodes CASRSTGFYNEQFF.

This chain connects TRBV19 to TRBJ2-3; no clear D. Germline CDR1 is LNHDA and CDR2 is SQIVND (reference sequence). V shed 5 bases and J shed 6 bases, with 15 bases lying between them. The length of the CDR3 is 14 residues. The CDR3 DNA follows: TGTGCCAGTAGTCGCCCTTGGAGCGAGGATACGCAGTATTTT. Translated, it gives CASSRPWSEDTQYF.

The rearrangement joins TRBV4-1 to TRBJ1-2; D is possibly TRBD1 (5 bases). V shed 2 bases and J shed 2 bases, with 12 bases lying between them. The germline CDR1 and CDR2 sequences are MGHRA and YSYEKL. The CDR3 extends over 15 amino acids. The CDR3 sequence is CASSQLTATNYGYTF. The CDR3 DNA sequence: TGCGCCAGCAGCCAACTGACAGCCACCAACTATGGCTACACCTTC.